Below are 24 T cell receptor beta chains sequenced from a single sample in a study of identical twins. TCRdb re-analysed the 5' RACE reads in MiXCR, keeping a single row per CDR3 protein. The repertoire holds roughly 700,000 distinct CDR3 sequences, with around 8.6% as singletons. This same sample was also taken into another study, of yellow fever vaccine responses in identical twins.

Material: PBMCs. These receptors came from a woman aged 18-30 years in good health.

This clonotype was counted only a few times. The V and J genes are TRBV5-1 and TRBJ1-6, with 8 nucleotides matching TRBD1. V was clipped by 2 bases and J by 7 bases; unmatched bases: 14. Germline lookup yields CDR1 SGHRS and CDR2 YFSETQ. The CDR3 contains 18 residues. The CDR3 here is CASSFLPPTGTGNSPLHF. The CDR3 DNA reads TGCGCCAGCAGCTTTTTACCTCCGACCGGGACAGGAAATTCACCCCTCCACTTT.

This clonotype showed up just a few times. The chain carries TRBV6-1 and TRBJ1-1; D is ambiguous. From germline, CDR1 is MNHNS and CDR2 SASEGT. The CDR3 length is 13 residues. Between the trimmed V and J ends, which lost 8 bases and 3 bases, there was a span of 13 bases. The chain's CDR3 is CASGVGSDTEAFF. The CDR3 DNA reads TGTGCCAGCGGGGTAGGATCGGACACTGAAGCTTTCTTT.

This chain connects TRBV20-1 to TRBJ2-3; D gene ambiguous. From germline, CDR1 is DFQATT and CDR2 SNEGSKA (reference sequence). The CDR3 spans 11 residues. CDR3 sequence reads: CSHEGIDTQYF. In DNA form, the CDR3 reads TGCAGCCATGAAGGGATAGATACGCAGTATTTT.

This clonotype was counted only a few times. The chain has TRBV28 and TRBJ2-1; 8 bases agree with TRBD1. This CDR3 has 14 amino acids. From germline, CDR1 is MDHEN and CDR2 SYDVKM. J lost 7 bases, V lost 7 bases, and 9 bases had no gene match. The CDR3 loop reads CASIVQGALNEQFF. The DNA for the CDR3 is TGTGCCAGCATCGTCCAGGGGGCCCTGAATGAGCAGTTCTTC.

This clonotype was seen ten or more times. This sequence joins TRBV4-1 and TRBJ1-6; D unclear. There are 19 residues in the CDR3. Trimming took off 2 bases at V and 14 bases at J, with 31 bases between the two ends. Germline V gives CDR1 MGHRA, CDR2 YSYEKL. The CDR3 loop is CASSQITGLSAADPFALHF. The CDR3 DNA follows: TGCGCCAGCAGCCAAATAACTGGTTTGTCGGCAGCCGATCCTTTCGCCCTCCACTTT.

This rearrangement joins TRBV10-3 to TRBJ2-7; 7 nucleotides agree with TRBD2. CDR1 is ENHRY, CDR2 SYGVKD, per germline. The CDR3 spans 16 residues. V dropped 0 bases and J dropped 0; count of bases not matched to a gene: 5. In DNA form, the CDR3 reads TGTGCCATCAGTGAGTCAGGGCCGGGGGGCTCCTACGAGCAGTACTTC. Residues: CAISESGPGGSYEQYF.

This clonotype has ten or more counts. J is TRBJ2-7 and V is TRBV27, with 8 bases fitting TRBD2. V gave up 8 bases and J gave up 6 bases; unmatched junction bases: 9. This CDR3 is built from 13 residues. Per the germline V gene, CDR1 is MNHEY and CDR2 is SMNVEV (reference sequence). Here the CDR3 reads CASSAGVFLEQYF. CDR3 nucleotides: TGTGCCAGCTCAGCGGGAGTCTTCCTCGAGCAGTACTTC.

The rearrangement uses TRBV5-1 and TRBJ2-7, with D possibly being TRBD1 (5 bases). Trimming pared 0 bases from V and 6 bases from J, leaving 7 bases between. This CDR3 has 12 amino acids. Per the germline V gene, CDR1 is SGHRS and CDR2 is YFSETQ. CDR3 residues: CASSLEGLEQYF. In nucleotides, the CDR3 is TGCGCCAGCAGCTTGGAGGGGCTCGAGCAGTACTTC.

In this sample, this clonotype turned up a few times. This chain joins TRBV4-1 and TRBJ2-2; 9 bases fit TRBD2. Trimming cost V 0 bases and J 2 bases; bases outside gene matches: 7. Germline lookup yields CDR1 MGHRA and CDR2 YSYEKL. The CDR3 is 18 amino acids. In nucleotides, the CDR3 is TGCGCCAGCAGCCAAGAGGGCCTAGCGGGACTCAACACCGGGGAGCTGTTTTTT. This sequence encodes CASSQEGLAGLNTGELFF.

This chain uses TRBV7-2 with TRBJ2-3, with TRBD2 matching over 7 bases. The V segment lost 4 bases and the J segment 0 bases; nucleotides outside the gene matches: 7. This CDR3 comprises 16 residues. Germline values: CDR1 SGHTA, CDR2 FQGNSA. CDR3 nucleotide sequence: TGTGCCAGCAGCTACCGCTCAGCGGGGAGCACAGATACGCAGTATTTT. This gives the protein CASSYRSAGSTDTQYF.

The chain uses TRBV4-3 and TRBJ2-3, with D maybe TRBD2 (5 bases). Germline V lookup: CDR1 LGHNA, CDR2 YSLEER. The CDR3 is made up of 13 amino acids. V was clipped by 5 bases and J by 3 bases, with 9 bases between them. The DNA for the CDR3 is TGCGCCAGCAGCGTCGGGGAGACAGATACGCAGTATTTT. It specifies CASSVGETDTQYF.

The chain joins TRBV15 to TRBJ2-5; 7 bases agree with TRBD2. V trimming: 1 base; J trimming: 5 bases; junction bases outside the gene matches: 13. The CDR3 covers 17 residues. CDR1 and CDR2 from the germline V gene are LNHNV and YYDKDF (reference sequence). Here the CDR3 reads CATSRATLGQGGETQYF. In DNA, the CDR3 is TGTGCCACCAGCAGAGCCACGCTCGGGCAGGGAGGGGAGACCCAGTACTTC.

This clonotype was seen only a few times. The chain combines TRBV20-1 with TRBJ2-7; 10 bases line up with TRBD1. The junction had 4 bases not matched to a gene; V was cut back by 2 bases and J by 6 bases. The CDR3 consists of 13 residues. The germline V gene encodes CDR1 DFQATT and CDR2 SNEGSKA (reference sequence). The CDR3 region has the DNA TGCAGTGCTAGACGACAGGGGGCCATCGAGCAGTACTTC. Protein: CSARRQGAIEQYF.

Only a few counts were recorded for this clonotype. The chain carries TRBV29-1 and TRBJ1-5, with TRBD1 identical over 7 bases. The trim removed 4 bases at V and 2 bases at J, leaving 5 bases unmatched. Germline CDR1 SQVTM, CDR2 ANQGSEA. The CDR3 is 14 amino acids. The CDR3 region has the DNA TGCAGCGTTGCCGACGACAGGGGCAATCAGCCCCAGCATTTT. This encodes CSVADDRGNQPQHF.

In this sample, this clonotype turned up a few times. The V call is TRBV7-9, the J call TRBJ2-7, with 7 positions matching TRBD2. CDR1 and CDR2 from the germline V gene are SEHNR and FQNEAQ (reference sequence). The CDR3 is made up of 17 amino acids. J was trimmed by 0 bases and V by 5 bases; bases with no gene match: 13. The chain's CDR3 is CASSLGGVGGLSYEQYF. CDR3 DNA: TGTGCCAGCAGCCTTGGAGGGGTGGGAGGGCTCTCCTACGAGCAGTACTTC. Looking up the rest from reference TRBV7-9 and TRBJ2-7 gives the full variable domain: DTGVSQNPRHKITKRGQNVTFRCDPISEHNRLYWYRQTLGQGPEFLTYFQNEAQLEKSRLLSDRFSAERPKGSFSTLEIQRTEQGDSAMYLCASSLGGVGGLSYEQYFGPGTRLTVT.

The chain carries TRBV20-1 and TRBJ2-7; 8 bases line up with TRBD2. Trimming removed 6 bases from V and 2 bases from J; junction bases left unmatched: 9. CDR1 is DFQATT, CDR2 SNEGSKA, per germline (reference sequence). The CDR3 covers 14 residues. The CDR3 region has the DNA TGCAGTGCCCCCGGGCGGGGGGAAGCCTACGAGCAGTACTTC. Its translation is CSAPGRGEAYEQYF.

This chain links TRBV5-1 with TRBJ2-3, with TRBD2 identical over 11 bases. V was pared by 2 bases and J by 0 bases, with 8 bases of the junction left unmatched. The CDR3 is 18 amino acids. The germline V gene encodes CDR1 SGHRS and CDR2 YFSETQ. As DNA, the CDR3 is TGCGCCAGCAGCTTTACTAGCGGGAGAGTAACTAGCACAGATACGCAGTATTTT. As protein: CASSFTSGRVTSTDTQYF.

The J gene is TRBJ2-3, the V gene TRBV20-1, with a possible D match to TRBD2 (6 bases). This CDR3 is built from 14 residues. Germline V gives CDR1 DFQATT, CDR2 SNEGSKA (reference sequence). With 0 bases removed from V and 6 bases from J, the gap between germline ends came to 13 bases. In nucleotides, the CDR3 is TGCAGTGCTAGAGATCGGGGGAGGAGGGATACGCAGTATTTT. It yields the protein CSARDRGRRDTQYF.

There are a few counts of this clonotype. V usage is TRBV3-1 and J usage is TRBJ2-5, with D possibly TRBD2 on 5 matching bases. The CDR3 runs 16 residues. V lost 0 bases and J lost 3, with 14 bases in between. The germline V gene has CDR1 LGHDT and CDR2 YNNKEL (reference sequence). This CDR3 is CASSQDLYAGEETQYF. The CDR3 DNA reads TGTGCCAGCAGCCAAGATCTTTATGCGGGCGAAGAGACCCAGTACTTC.

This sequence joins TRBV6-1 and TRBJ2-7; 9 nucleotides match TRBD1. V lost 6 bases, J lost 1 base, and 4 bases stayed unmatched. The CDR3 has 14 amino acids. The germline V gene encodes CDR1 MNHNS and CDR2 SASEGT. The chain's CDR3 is CASRDRGDSYEQYF. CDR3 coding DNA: TGTGCCAGCAGAGACAGGGGGGATTCCTACGAGCAGTACTTC.

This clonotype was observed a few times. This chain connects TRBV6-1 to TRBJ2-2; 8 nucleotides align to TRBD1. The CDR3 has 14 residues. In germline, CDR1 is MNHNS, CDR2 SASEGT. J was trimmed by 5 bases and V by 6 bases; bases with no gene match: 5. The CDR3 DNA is TGTGCCAGCAGGGGCACAGGGGGAACCGGGGAGCTGTTTTTT. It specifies CASRGTGGTGELFF.

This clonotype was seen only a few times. The CDR3 here is CASSTGLAGAYSYEQYF. The CDR3 DNA reads as TGTGCCAGCAGTACGGGACTAGCGGGAGCTTACTCCTACGAGCAGTACTTC. V and J are TRBV6-9 and TRBJ2-7; TRBD2 matches 14 bases. Germline V lookup: CDR1 MNHGY, CDR2 SVAAGI. The CDR3 length is 17 residues. V was clipped by 5 bases and J by 0 bases; unmatched bases: 6.

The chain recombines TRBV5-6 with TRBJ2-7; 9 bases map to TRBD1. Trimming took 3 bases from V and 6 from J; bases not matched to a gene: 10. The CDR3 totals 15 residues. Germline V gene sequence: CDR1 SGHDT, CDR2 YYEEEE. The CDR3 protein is CASSSYWTGVAEQYF. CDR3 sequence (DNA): TGTGCCAGCAGCTCCTACTGGACAGGGGTTGCCGAGCAGTACTTC. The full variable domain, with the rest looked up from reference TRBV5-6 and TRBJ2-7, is DAGVTQSPTHLIKTRGQQVTLRCSPKSGHDTVSWYQQALGQGPQFIFQYYEEEERQRGNFPDRFSGHQFPNYSSELNVNALLLGDSALYLCASSSYWTGVAEQYFGPGTRLTVT.

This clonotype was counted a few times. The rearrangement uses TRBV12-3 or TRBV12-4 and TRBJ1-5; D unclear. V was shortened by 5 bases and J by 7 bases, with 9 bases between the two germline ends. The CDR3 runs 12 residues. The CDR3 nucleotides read TGTGCCAGCAGTCCCCGCACCCAGCCCCAGCATTTT. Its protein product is CASSPRTQPQHF.